This T cell receptor (beta chain) is drawn from a study of CD8+ T cells in alopecia areata. Study information: Severity in treated patients was scored by percentage of scalp area affected. The study, taken as a whole, reports: Many expanded lesional clones stayed in scalp and blood while on tofacitinib.

CDR3 size: 11 residues. Trimming cost V 9 bases and J 2 bases, with 7 bases left between them. The germline gives CDR1 MNHEY, CDR2 SVGAGI. cDNA prepared by RNA extraction and subsequent reverse transcription served as the template for sequencing. Some clones are missing from TCRdb's copy, which holds only in-frame ones; the method was immunoSEQ multiplex PCR. The repertoire holds about 210,000 clones, with roughly 40% as singletons. Treatment reported: oral pan-JAK inhibitor, 5-10 mg twice daily. The sorting of PBMCs gave CD4+ and CD8+ T cells. A remark on this clone: The antigen remains undetermined.

The V and J genes are TRBV6-5 and TRBJ1-2, with D uncertain. The sample was CD4+ T cells sorted from blood, taken at approximately week 37, from a patient treated with tofacitinib. This TCR came from a human donor with alopecia areata. In DNA form, the CDR3 reads TGTGCCAGGGGCGGAAACTATGGCTACACCTTC. Translating gives CARGGNYGYTF.